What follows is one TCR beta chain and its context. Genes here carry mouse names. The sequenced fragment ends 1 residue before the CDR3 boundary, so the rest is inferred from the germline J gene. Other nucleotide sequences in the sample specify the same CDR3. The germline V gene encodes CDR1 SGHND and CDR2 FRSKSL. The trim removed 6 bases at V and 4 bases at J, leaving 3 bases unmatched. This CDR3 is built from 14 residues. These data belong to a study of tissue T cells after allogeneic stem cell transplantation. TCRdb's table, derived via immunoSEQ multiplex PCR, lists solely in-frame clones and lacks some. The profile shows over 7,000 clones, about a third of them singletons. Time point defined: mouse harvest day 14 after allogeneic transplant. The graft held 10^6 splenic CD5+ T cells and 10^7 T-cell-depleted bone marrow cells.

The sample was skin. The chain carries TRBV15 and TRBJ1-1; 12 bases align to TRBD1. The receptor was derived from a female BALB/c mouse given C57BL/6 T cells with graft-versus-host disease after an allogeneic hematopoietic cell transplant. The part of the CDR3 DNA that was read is TGTGCCAGCAGAGGGACAGGGGGCGGCACAGAAGTCTTC. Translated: CASRGTGGGTEVF. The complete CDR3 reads CASRGTGGGTEVFF.